These 16 T cell receptor beta chains came from one sample sequenced in a study of T cell repertoires in cytomegalovirus infection. TCRdb re-derived calls from the reads in MiXCR, one entry per CDR3 protein. The sample contains around 94,000 distinct CDR3 sequences, 16% of which appear only once. The specimen sequenced was PBMCs. Receptors were obtained from a human donor in good health (CMV status not recorded). Some clones in this sample may be carry-over from other donors' samples.

In its sample, this clonotype ranks as medium-sized. This chain connects TRBV28 to TRBJ2-7; D may be TRBD2 (6 bases). The germline V and J ends were trimmed by 5 bases and 2 bases, with 19 bases remaining between them. CDR1 and CDR2 from the germline V gene are MDHEN and SYDVKM. The CDR3 sequence is 16 residues long. CDR3 in amino acids: CASSARGRFPAYEQYF. In nucleotides, the CDR3 is TGTGCCAGCAGTGCCCGGGGGAGATTCCCCGCCTACGAGCAGTACTTC.

This clonotype was observed a handful of times. The CDR3 region has the DNA TGCGCCAGCAGCTACGGACAGGGGGGAAACGAGCAGTACTTC. Protein sequence: CASSYGQGGNEQYF. The chain uses TRBV5-1 and TRBJ2-7, with TRBD1 matching over 10 bases. The CDR3 consists of 14 residues. V shed 3 bases and J 5 bases; nucleotides not matched to a gene: 5. Germline-derived CDR1 and CDR2 are SGHRS and YFSETQ.

This clonotype was observed many times. The chain uses TRBV20-1 and TRBJ2-1; D is perhaps TRBD2 (5 bases). Germline loops: CDR1 DFQATT, CDR2 SNEGSKA (reference sequence). There are 19 residues in the CDR3. Trimming removed 0 bases at V and 4 bases at J, with 25 bases between. CDR3 coding DNA: TGCAGTGCTAGAGAGCTCATGTCCAGGCGGACCCGAGGGTACAATGAGCAGTTCTTC. Protein product: CSARELMSRRTRGYNEQFF.

Ten or more counts support this clonotype. The V and J genes are TRBV12-5 and TRBJ1-3, with D unclear. V lost 4 bases and J 5 bases, leaving 18 bases between the germline ends. CDR1 is LGHNT, CDR2 FRNRAP, per germline. The CDR3 extends over 16 amino acids. The CDR3 spells CASGSVWGGRRNTIYF. The DNA for the CDR3 is TGTGCTAGTGGTTCAGTCTGGGGAGGGCGGAGAAACACCATATATTTT.

This clonotype was found a few times. This chain joins TRBV7-9 and TRBJ1-6, with D maybe TRBD1 (5 bases). The V gene lost 5 bases and the J gene lost 9 bases, with 14 bases spanning the gap. Germline V gene data show CDR1 as SEHNR and CDR2 as FQNEAQ (reference sequence). The CDR3 has 14 amino acids. CDR3 sequence (DNA): TGTGCCAGCAGCCTTTGGCCGGGGCGTTCACCCCTCCACTTT. It yields the protein CASSLWPGRSPLHF.

This clonotype was counted only a few times. The chain links TRBV10-3 to TRBJ2-7, with TRBD1 identical over 9 bases. The CDR3 spans 13 residues. The germline CDR1 and CDR2 sequences are ENHRY and SYGVKD. The J segment lost 6 bases and the V segment lost 6 bases, leaving 6 bases of the junction unmatched. CDR3 nucleotides: TGTGCCATCAGCCGGGACAGGGATTCCGAGCAGTACTTC. This encodes CAISRDRDSEQYF.

V and J are TRBV28 and TRBJ1-5; unclear D gene. CDR1 and CDR2 from the germline V gene are MDHEN and SYDVKM. The CDR3 covers 16 residues. V lost 1 base and J 7 bases, leaving 17 bases between the germline ends. The CDR3 bases are TGTGCCAGCAGTTTATACAACTTAGGCGGCAGACAGCCCCAGCATTTT. This gives the protein CASSLYNLGGRQPQHF.

In regard to this clonotype: A much larger clone differs from this one at a single base, so this may be a read error. The rearrangement links TRBV7-6 to TRBJ1-1, with D possibly matching TRBD1 (5 bases). The germline V gene has CDR1 SGHVS and CDR2 FNYEAQ. The length of the CDR3 is 14 residues. With 5 bases removed from V and 2 bases from J, the gap between germline ends came to 12 bases. CDR3: CASSDVGGNTEAFF. CDR3 nucleotide sequence: TGTGCCAGCAGCGACGTTGGGGGAAACACTGAAGCTTTCTTT.

Ten or more counts support this clonotype. This chain connects TRBV7-2 to TRBJ2-3, with 11 bases aligning to TRBD1. The CDR3 is 15 residues long. V dropped 5 bases and J dropped 4; count of bases not matched to a gene: 5. Germline CDR1 reads SGHTA; CDR2 reads FQGNSA. The CDR3 reads CASSGRTGGPDTQYF. In DNA, the CDR3 is TGTGCCAGCAGCGGACGGACAGGGGGCCCAGATACGCAGTATTTT.

This clonotype has ten or more counts. The chain is built from TRBV4-3 and TRBJ1-2; tentatively, D is TRBD1 (5 bases). V was shortened by 4 bases and J by 5 bases, with 11 bases between the two germline ends. This CDR3 contains 13 residues. In germline, CDR1 is LGHNA, CDR2 YSLEER. The CDR3 DNA sequence: TGCGCCAGCAGCCCGGGACTCCGTTATGGCTACACCTTC. Translating it yields CASSPGLRYGYTF.

This clonotype came up a few times. The J gene is TRBJ2-7, the V gene TRBV7-9, with 9 positions matching TRBD1. The ends lost 5 bases at V and 2 bases at J; junction bases unmatched: 10. The CDR3 totals 16 residues. Germline lookup yields CDR1 SEHNR and CDR2 FQNEAQ (reference sequence). Here the CDR3 DNA reads TGTGCCAGCAGCCTTATCCCCGGGACAGGGCCCTACGAGCAGTACTTC. It translates to CASSLIPGTGPYEQYF.

This clonotype was detected many times. The V and J genes are TRBV7-2 and TRBJ2-7, with 12 bases lining up with TRBD2. Germline CDR1 and CDR2: SGHTA and FQGNSA. The V and J ends lost 3 bases and 4 bases, in that order; junction bases with no gene match: 1. The CDR3 loop spans 14 amino acids. The CDR3 sequence is CASSLTSGGYEQYF. The CDR3 bases are TGTGCCAGCAGCTTGACTAGCGGGGGTTACGAGCAGTACTTC.

There are many counts of this clonotype. This CDR3 is CASKSGGAGKTQYF. The CDR3 DNA is TGTGCCAGCAAAAGCGGGGGGGCCGGAAAGACCCAGTACTTC. This chain connects TRBV7-2 to TRBJ2-5, with 10 bases identical to TRBD2. J was trimmed by 6 bases and V by 7 bases; bases with no gene match: 8. The CDR3 consists of 14 residues. The germline V gene has CDR1 SGHTA and CDR2 FQGNSA.

This clonotype was observed many times. The rearrangement joins TRBV7-3 to TRBJ1-1, with D maybe TRBD1 (5 bases). Germline assignment: CDR1 SGHTA and CDR2 FQGTGA. Deletions cut 3 bases from V and 1 base from J, with 6 bases between. This CDR3 spans 13 amino acids. CDR3 sequence (DNA): TGTGCCAGCAGCTTTACAGGGAACACTGAAGCTTTCTTT. Residues: CASSFTGNTEAFF.

V usage is TRBV9 and J usage is TRBJ2-1, with 8 bases identical to TRBD2. CDR3 size: 18 residues. Trimming cost V 4 bases and J 9 bases; bases outside gene matches: 21. In germline, CDR1 is SGDLS, CDR2 YYNGEE. In nucleotides, the CDR3 is TGTGCCAGCAGCCTCCGGGGGGGTGCAGGGCCCCAATCACGTGAGCAGTTCTTC. It is translated as CASSLRGGAGPQSREQFF. The complete variable domain, with remaining parts taken from reference TRBV9 and TRBJ2-1, reads DSGVTQTPKHLITATGQRVTLRCSPRSGDLSVYWYQQSLDQGLQFLIQYYNGEERAKGNILERFSAQQFPDLHSELNLSSLELGDSALYFCASSLRGGAGPQSREQFFGPGTRLTVL.

In this sample, this clonotype turned up many times. The chain uses TRBV7-2 and TRBJ2-3; the D gene is possibly TRBD2 (6 bases). V was pared by 4 bases and J by 0 bases, with 11 bases between. The CDR3 is made up of 15 amino acids. CDR1 is SGHTA and CDR2 is FQGNSA in the germline V gene. The CDR3 protein is CASSSLAQSTDTQYF. The DNA for the CDR3 is TGTGCCAGCAGCTCCCTAGCGCAAAGCACAGATACGCAGTATTTT.